This is a list of T cell receptor beta chains from one sample in a study of T cell responses to AZD1222 COVID-19 vaccine. TCRdb's table, derived via immunoSEQ multiplex PCR, lists solely in-frame clones and lacks some. This sample has about 70,000 clones, with roughly 84% found just once. Specimen: peripheral blood, collected on day 0 of AZD1222 vaccination. Every receptor here comes from an adult in good health. Both conserved end residues are part of each CDR3. The D gene is left open where the match is weak. Not all rows give a size; the values are once, few, many and, for expanded clones, a class.

V gene,J gene,D gene,clone size,CDR3 DNA,CDR3 protein
TRBV5-4,TRBJ2-2,TRBD2,NA,TGTGCCAGCAGCGCTCCGGGACTAGCGGGGGGTAACACCGGGGAGCTGTTTTTT,CASSAPGLAGGNTGELFF
TRBV11-2,TRBJ1-5,TRBD1,NA,TGTGCCAGCAGCCTCGACAGGGGGAGAAATCAGCCCCAGCATTTT,CASSLDRGRNQPQHF
TRBV6-6,TRBJ2-5,NA,NA,TGTGCCACCAAAGGGCTCCGGGCTGAGGGGGAGACCCAGTACTTC,CATKGLRAEGETQYF
TRBV30,TRBJ1-3,NA,NA,TGTGCCTGGAGTGTACAGGGCCCCTCCTCTGGAAACACCATATATTTT,CAWSVQGPSSGNTIYF
TRBV11-2,TRBJ1-1,NA,NA,TGTGCCAGCAGCTTTTTGGATTACACTGAAGCTTTCTTT,CASSFLDYTEAFF
TRBV15,TRBJ1-5,TRBD1,once,TGTGCCACCAGCAGAGAGGAGCCGGGACAGGCACAGGGTCAGCCCCAGCATTTT,CATSREEPGQAQGQPQHF
TRBV7-9,TRBJ2-7,TRBD2,few,TGTGCCAGCAGTCCGCCGAGCGGGACCTACGGCTCCTACGAGCAGTACTTC,CASSPPSGTYGSYEQYF
TRBV30,TRBJ2-7,NA,NA,TGTGCCTGGAGTGTACTTTATGGGCCGGACGGGACCTACGAGCAGTACTTC,CAWSVLYGPDGTYEQYF
TRBV11-1,TRBJ2-5,NA,NA,TGTGCCAGCAGCTTTAGGGCCCCAAGAGTAACCCAGTACTTC,CASSFRAPRVTQYF
TRBV10-1,TRBJ1-2,NA,NA,TGCGCCAGCAGTGAGTCGACCGGGCTCGGCTACACCTTC,CASSESTGLGYTF
TRBV4-2,TRBJ1-2,TRBD1,NA,TGTGCCAGCAGCCAGGTCGGACAGGGGGTAAGGTATGGCTACACCTTC,CASSQVGQGVRYGYTF
TRBV5-1,TRBJ2-7,NA,once,TGCGCCAGCAGCATAGGACCCCCGGAGGCCTACGAGCAGTACTTC,CASSIGPPEAYEQYF
TRBV7-3,TRBJ2-3,NA,NA,TGTGCCAGCAGCCCCGGGCTAGGCACAGATACGCAGTATTTT,CASSPGLGTDTQYF
TRBV7-9,TRBJ1-1,NA,NA,TGTGCCAGCAGCCTAGAGGGCAGGGAAGCTTTCTTT,CASSLEGREAFF
TRBV2,TRBJ1-2,NA,NA,TGTGCCAGCAGTGCGACAGAAATCTCCTATGGCTACACCTTC,CASSATEISYGYTF
TRBV30,TRBJ1-4,TRBD1,NA,TGTGCCTGGAGTGGGGCGCCGGGACAGCCTAATGAAAAACTGTTTTTT,CAWSGAPGQPNEKLFF
TRBV3-1/TRBV3-2,TRBJ2-7,NA,NA,TGTGCCAGCAGCGGAGCCCCCCGGCAGGGAACTACCTACGAGCAGTACTTC,CASSGAPRQGTTYEQYF
TRBV7-2,TRBJ1-3,TRBD1,NA,TGTGCCAGCAGCGCACAGGGGAACGGAAACACCATATATTTT,CASSAQGNGNTIYF
TRBV4-2,TRBJ1-1,NA,NA,TGTGCCAGCAGCCAAACCCGCGGGAACACTGAAGCTTTCTTT,CASSQTRGNTEAFF
TRBV6-5,TRBJ1-1,NA,NA,TGTGCCACGACCGCCACCCCTAAAAACACTGAAGCTTTCTTT,CATTATPKNTEAFF
TRBV5-4,TRBJ2-3,NA,NA,TGTGCCAGCAGCTCGACAAGTACAGATACGCAGTATTTT,CASSSTSTDTQYF
TRBV12-3/TRBV12-4,TRBJ2-7,NA,NA,TGTGCCAGCAGTTTATTGTCTGGCTACGGGCAGTACTTC,CASSLLSGYGQYF
TRBV24-1,TRBJ1-2,NA,NA,TGTGCCACCAGCGGTCCTTCTGGCTACACCTTC,CATSGPSGYTF
TRBV6-5,TRBJ1-4,NA,NA,TGTGCCAGCAGCCGTCTAAATGAAAAACTGTTTTTT,CASSRLNEKLFF
TRBV6-5,TRBJ1-2,NA,NA,TGTGCCACTACCTCCCTAGGAAGCCGTGGCTACACCTTC,CATTSLGSRGYTF
TRBV19,TRBJ1-2,NA,few,TGTGCCAGTAGTATACAGCCTAGATATGGCTACACCTTC,CASSIQPRYGYTF
TRBV9,TRBJ1-2,NA,NA,TGTGCCAGCAGCCGAGTGGGGGGCACTTCCTATGGCTACACCTTC,CASSRVGGTSYGYTF
TRBV12-3/TRBV12-4,TRBJ2-1,NA,NA,TGTGCCAGCGAATTAAGAAATGAGCAGTTCTTC,CASELRNEQFF
TRBV20-1,TRBJ2-5,NA,NA,TGCAGTGCTAGTGGGGGTAGGGAGACCCAGTACTTC,CSASGGRETQYF
TRBV7-2,TRBJ1-2,TRBD1,few,TGTGCCAGCAGCTTAGATTCAGGGGGCTATGGCTACACCTTC,CASSLDSGGYGYTF
TRBV7-2,TRBJ2-7,TRBD1,NA,TGTGCCAGCAGCTCAACAGGGGGATACGAGCAGTACTTC,CASSSTGGYEQYF
TRBV7-9,TRBJ1-4,NA,NA,TGTGCCAGCAGCCCAAGTCGAGGGGGGCCTAATGAAAAACTGTTTTTT,CASSPSRGGPNEKLFF
TRBV19,TRBJ1-4,TRBD1,NA,TGTGCCAGCGGCGAGCCCGGGACAGGGGCGGGAAAACTGTTTTTT,CASGEPGTGAGKLFF
TRBV6-5,TRBJ1-3,NA,NA,TGTGCCAGCAGTTACTCGTCAGGGGCAGGAAACACCATATATTTT,CASSYSSGAGNTIYF
TRBV7-8,TRBJ1-1,NA,NA,TGTGCCAGCAGCTTTTTAAACCCGGGGGACACTGAAGCTTTCTTT,CASSFLNPGDTEAFF
TRBV5-4,TRBJ2-3,TRBD2,NA,TGTGCCAGCAGCTGGGGACTAGCGGGGGGGCAGGATACGCAGTATTTT,CASSWGLAGGQDTQYF
TRBV5-1,TRBJ2-7,NA,NA,TGCGCCAGCAAAGTCGGAACAGGGATTACCTACGAGCAGTACTTC,CASKVGTGITYEQYF
TRBV3-1/TRBV3-2,TRBJ1-2,TRBD1,few,TGTGCCAGCAGCCAAGATGCAGGGGGATATGGCTACACCTTC,CASSQDAGGYGYTF
TRBV5-1,TRBJ1-4,TRBD1,NA,TGCGCCAGCAGCTCCGGGACAGGGGGCGAAAAACTGTTTTTT,CASSSGTGGEKLFF
TRBV9,TRBJ2-2,NA,NA,TGTGCCAGCAGCAGTCGGGGAGCGGTGAACACCGGGGAGCTGTTTTTT,CASSSRGAVNTGELFF
TRBV27,TRBJ1-2,NA,NA,TGTGCCAGCAGTTTATCTGGGACTGGGGACTATGGCTACACCTTC,CASSLSGTGDYGYTF
TRBV29-1,TRBJ1-1,NA,NA,TGCAGCGCCCGGGAGCACAACACTGAAGCTTTCTTT,CSAREHNTEAFF
TRBV28,TRBJ2-1,NA,few,TGTGCCAGCAGTCGACGGGGGACGAGCTCCTACAATGAGCAGTTCTTC,CASSRRGTSSYNEQFF
TRBV28,TRBJ2-1,NA,NA,TGTGCCAGCAGCCCCGGAGGGGGGGCCTACAATGAGCAGTTCTTC,CASSPGGGAYNEQFF
TRBV9,TRBJ1-6,NA,NA,TGTGCCAGCAGCCCCCGGACGAGAAATTCACCCCTCCACTTT,CASSPRTRNSPLHF
TRBV2,TRBJ1-3,NA,NA,TGTGCCAGCCCCGGGGCCATCTCTGGAAACACCATATATTTT,CASPGAISGNTIYF
TRBV3-1/TRBV3-2,TRBJ1-1,NA,NA,TGTGCCAGCAGCCAAGCACCCACCGCTAGAGCTTTCTTT,CASSQAPTARAFF
TRBV5-1,TRBJ1-1,TRBD1,NA,TGCGCCAGCAGTCCTAACAGGGGGCGCACTGAAGCTTTCTTT,CASSPNRGRTEAFF
TRBV4-1,TRBJ2-5,TRBD2,NA,TGCGCCAGCAGCCAAGAGTGGCTAGCGGCCTCAGGAGAGACCCAGTACTTC,CASSQEWLAASGETQYF
TRBV5-1,TRBJ1-2,NA,NA,TGCGCCAGCAGCTTAGATCGGTATGGCTACACCTTC,CASSLDRYGYTF
TRBV30,TRBJ2-3,TRBD2,once,TGTGCCTGGAGCGGGGGGAGCACAGATACGCAGTATTTT,CAWSGGSTDTQYF
TRBV10-2,TRBJ2-5,TRBD2,NA,TGCGCCAGCAACAGCGGGGGGGGAGGACGGGAGACCCAGTACTTC,CASNSGGGGRETQYF
TRBV28,TRBJ2-6,TRBD1,NA,TGTGCCAGCAGTACAGGGGGTACTGGGGCCAACGTCCTGACTTTC,CASSTGGTGANVLTF
TRBV19,TRBJ1-6,TRBD1,NA,TGTGCCAGTAGCGCCCGACAGGGAGGAAATTCACCCCTCCACTTT,CASSARQGGNSPLHF
TRBV6-5,TRBJ2-3,NA,NA,TGTGCCAGCAGTTACTTTGGGGCAGATACGCAGTATTTT,CASSYFGADTQYF